The clone carrying this T cell receptor beta chain was seen many times. Its specificity is not known. The data were taken from a study of T-cell reconstitution after alpha-beta-depleted transplantation in children. Study-level findings and limits: T-cell numbers and diversity, one year after transplant, stemmed largely from T cells that were newly produced. Recipient T cells and thymic progenitors that survived gave rise to the high TCRbeta diversity observed at day 60 in some patients. As was reported, about two months after transplant, alpha-beta T cells came from several hundred expanded graft clones.

The CDR3 runs to 15 residues. Germline CDR1 is LGHNA and CDR2 is YNFKEQ. V lost 4 bases to trimming and J lost 1 base; unmatched junction nucleotides: 4. The TCRbeta library incorporated unique molecular identifiers. A single record per CDR3 protein comes from TCRdb applying MiXCR to the PCR reads. Here the sample spans a few hundred thousand distinct CDR3 sequences, over 7% being singletons. The rearrangement joins TRBV4-2 to TRBJ2-1; 7 bases map to TRBD2. This receptor was taken from a female patient aged 2-9 years who had a stem cell transplant for Fanconi anemia, so the T cells may come from the graft donor. The input for sequencing was peripheral blood, taken 360 days after TCRalphabeta/CD19-depleted stem cell transplant. The CDR3 DNA reads as TGTGCCAGCAGCCCCGCGGGGGATTCCTACAATGAGCAGTTCTTC. It codes for CASSPAGDSYNEQFF.